The entry that follows covers one TCR beta chain sequence. With random hexamers, roughly 0.45 to 1 ug RNA was reverse transcribed. Amplification of TCR beta CDR3 was carried out by immunoSEQ multiplex PCR, which covered 54 Vbeta and 13 Jbeta segments. One entry per CDR3 protein, called by TCRdb with MiXCR from the immunoSEQ multiplex PCR reads. The sample shows a few hundred thousand distinct CDR3 sequences, around 91% of them seen only once. The data stem from a study of CD8 T cells in Susac syndrome. Germline CDR1 and CDR2: ENHRY and SYGVKD. This CDR3 comprises 14 residues. With V trimmed by 4 bases and J by 8 bases, 9 bases remained unmatched. Sequencing of TCR beta was performed on blood CD8+ and CD4+ T cells. Included as multiple sclerosis controls were treatment-naive patients who had stable or active relapsing-remitting disease. Bulk CD8+ and CD4+ cells came from magnetic negative isolation; CD8+ TEMRA by FACS.

The TCR was taken from a human donor with multiple sclerosis. The genes are TRBV10-3 and TRBJ1-2; 8 nucleotides match TRBD1. The sample comprised CD8+ T cells from PBMCs. DNA of the CDR3: TGTGCCATCAGTGTTGGGGGACAGGCGATCGGCTACACCTTC. It encodes CAISVGGQAIGYTF.